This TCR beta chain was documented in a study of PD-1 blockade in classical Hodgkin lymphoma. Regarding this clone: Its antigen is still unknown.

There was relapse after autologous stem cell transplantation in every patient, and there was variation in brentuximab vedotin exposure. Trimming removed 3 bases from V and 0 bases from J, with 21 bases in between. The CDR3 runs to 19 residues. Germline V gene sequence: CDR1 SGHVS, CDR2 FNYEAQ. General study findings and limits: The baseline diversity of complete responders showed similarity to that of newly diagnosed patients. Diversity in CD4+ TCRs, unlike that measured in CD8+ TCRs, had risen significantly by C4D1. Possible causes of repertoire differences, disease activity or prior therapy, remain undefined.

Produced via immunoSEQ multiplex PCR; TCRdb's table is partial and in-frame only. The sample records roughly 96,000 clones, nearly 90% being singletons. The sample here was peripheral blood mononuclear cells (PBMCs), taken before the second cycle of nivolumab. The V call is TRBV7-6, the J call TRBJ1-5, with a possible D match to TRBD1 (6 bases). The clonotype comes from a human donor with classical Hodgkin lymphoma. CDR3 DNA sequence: TGTGCCAGCAGCTTCCAAAACAGGGATCCATATGGTAGCAATCAGCCCCAGCATTTT. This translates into CASSFQNRDPYGSNQPQHF.